The text below deals with one TCR beta chain. The antigen is unknown. This record comes from a study of T cell responses to AZD1222 COVID-19 vaccine. Whole-study results and caveats: Regions 160-218 and 743-854 dominated among vaccine-associated CD4 TCRs spanning spike. The donors showed a predominance of white British ancestry and of females, with possible underestimation of clonal diversity. Baseline seropositivity characterized only a handful of AZD1222 recipients.

Trimming left V 7 bases short and J 5 bases short, with 9 bases between. This CDR3 contains 12 residues. Germline V CDR1 and CDR2: MNHGY, SAAAGT. The table came from immunoSEQ multiplex PCR; TCRdb's copy has only in-frame clones and leaves some out. The table records roughly 190,000 clones, approximately 90% of them present only once. The chain carries TRBV6-8 and TRBJ2-1, with D unclear. This clonotype was obtained from an adult who received the MenACWY meningococcal vaccine as a control. The sample in question was peripheral blood, obtained 28 days after the second dose of the MenACWY control vaccine. The CDR3 spells CASIKSDNEQFF. CDR3 in DNA: TGTGCCAGCATCAAGAGCGACAATGAGCAGTTCTTC.